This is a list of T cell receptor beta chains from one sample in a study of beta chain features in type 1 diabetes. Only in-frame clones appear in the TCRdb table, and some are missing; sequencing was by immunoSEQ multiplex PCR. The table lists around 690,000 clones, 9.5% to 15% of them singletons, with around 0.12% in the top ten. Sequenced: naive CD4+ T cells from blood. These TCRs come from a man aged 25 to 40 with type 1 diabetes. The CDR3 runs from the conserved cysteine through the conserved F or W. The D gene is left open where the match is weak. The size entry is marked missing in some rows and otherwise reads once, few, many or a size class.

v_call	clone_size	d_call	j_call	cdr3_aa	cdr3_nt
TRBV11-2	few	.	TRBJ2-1	CASSLVNEQFF	TGTGCCAGCAGCCTCGTCAATGAGCAGTTCTTC
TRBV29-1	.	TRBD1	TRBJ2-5	CSAGGDRGHQETQYF	TGCAGCGCAGGGGGAGACAGGGGTCACCAAGAGACCCAGTACTTC
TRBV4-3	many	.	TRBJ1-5	CASSQDGNQPQHF	TGCGCCAGCAGCCAAGATGGCAATCAGCCCCAGCATTTT
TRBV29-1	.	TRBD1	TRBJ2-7	CSVTQTGTYEQYF	TGCAGCGTTACTCAGACAGGGACCTACGAGCAGTACTTC
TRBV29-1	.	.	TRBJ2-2	CSGAGALNTGELFF	TGCAGCGGTGCGGGGGCTCTGAACACCGGGGAGCTGTTTTTT
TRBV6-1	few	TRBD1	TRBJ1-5	CASSEGQGGQPQHF	TGTGCCAGCAGTGAGGGACAGGGAGGTCAGCCCCAGCATTTT
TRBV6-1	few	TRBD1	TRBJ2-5	CASSEAWDRDQYF	TGTGCCAGCAGTGAAGCTTGGGACAGGGACCAGTACTTC
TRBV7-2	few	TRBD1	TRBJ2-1	CASSFTGGNEQFF	TGTGCCAGCAGCTTTACAGGGGGCAATGAGCAGTTCTTC
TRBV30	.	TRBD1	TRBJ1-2	CAWMSGQGNYTF	TGTGCCTGGATGTCCGGACAGGGGAACTACACCTTC
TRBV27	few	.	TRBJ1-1	CASSLSQARVNTEAFF	TGTGCCAGCAGTTTAAGTCAAGCCCGGGTGAACACTGAAGCTTTCTTT
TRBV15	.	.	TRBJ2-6	CATSREGSGANVLTF	TGTGCCACCAGCAGAGAAGGTTCTGGGGCCAACGTCCTGACTTTC
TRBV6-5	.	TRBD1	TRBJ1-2	CASSYSRQGGGYTF	TGTGCCAGCAGTTACTCGCGACAGGGTGGTGGCTACACCTTC
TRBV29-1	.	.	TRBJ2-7	CSVAEDRSLYEQYF	TGCAGCGTTGCGGAGGACAGAAGCCTCTACGAGCAGTACTTC
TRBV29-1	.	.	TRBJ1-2	CSVFEAWTNYGYTF	TGCAGCGTGTTCGAGGCGTGGACTAACTATGGCTACACCTTC
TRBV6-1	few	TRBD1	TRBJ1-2	CASSVTGQGVGYTF	TGTGCCAGCAGTGTGACGGGACAGGGAGTCGGCTACACCTTC
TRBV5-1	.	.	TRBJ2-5	CASSLVGTQETQYF	TGCGCCAGCAGCTTGGTAGGGACCCAAGAGACCCAGTACTTC
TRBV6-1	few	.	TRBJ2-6	CASSVPGGSGANVLTF	TGTGCCAGCAGTGTCCCCGGGGGCTCTGGGGCCAACGTCCTGACTTTC
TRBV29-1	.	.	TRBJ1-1	CSVEAPLHQNTEAFF	TGCAGCGTTGAAGCCCCACTACACCAGAACACTGAAGCTTTCTTT
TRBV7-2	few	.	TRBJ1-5	CASSLGSRRNGQPQHF	TGTGCCAGCAGCTTAGGTTCCCGAAGGAATGGACAGCCCCAGCATTTT
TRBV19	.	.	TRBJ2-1	CASSVKYNEQFF	TGTGCCAGTAGTGTTAAGTACAATGAGCAGTTCTTC
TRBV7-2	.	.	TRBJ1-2	CASSPGQNYGYTF	TGTGCCAGCAGCCCAGGACAGAACTATGGCTACACCTTC
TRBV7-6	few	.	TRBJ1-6	CASSPGSSPLHF	TGTGCCAGCAGCCCCGGATCATCACCCCTCCACTTT
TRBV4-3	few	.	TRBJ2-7	CASSLGYSAAYEQYF	TGCGCCAGCAGCCTAGGGTACAGCGCGGCCTACGAGCAGTACTTC
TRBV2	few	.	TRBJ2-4	CASSELGTDIQYF	TGTGCCAGCAGTGAACTAGGTACAGACATTCAGTACTTC
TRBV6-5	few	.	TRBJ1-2	CASRPERRNYGYTF	TGTGCCAGCAGGCCGGAGAGGAGGAACTATGGCTACACCTTC
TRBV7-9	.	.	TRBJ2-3	CASSLTASTDTQYF	TGTGCCAGCAGCTTAACGGCCAGCACAGATACGCAGTATTTT
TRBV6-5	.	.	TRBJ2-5	CASSPRTSDGETQYF	TGTGCCAGCAGTCCGCGAACATCAGATGGGGAGACCCAGTACTTC
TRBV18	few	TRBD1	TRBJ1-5	CASSLDRFKQPQHF	TGTGCCAGCTCACTGGACAGGTTTAAACAGCCCCAGCATTTT
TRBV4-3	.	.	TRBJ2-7	CASSQDWGQVSYEQYF	TGCGCCAGCAGCCAAGATTGGGGTCAGGTTTCGTACGAGCAGTACTTC
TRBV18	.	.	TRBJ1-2	CAARSDRQSNYGYTF	TGTGCCGCAAGGAGTGACCGACAGTCTAACTATGGCTACACCTTC
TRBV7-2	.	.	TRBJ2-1	CASSPPGFNEQFF	TGTGCCAGCAGCCCGCCAGGGTTCAATGAGCAGTTCTTC
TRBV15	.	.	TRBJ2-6	CATSRDIITSGANVLTF	TGTGCCACCAGCAGGGACATTATCACTTCTGGGGCCAACGTCCTGACTTTC
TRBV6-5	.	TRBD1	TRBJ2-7	CASRTGTGSYEQYF	TGTGCCAGCAGAACCGGGACAGGGAGCTACGAGCAGTACTTC
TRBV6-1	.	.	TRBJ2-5	CASSEGFEETQYF	TGTGCCAGCAGCGAGGGTTTTGAGGAGACCCAGTACTTC
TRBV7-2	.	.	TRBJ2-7	CASSLNYEQYF	TGTGCCAGCAGCTTAAACTACGAGCAGTACTTC